The source of this TCR beta chain is a study of cytomegalovirus exposure and HLA in healthy donors. Overall study context: As an earlier analysis found, 150 million to 200 million T cells yielded over 95 million unique TCR beta sequences.

The V end was cut by 8 bases, the J end by 3 bases, with 11 bases between. This CDR3 comprises 12 residues. Germline V gene data show CDR1 as SNHLY and CDR2 as FYNNEI. Study findings and constraints: When analyzed later, the rates of TCR association showed variation by HLA locus, with DRB1 the most and HLA-C the fewest. Per a prior analysis, the majority of TCR beta V segments were productive roughly 90% or roughly 30% of the time. Associated with HLA alleles at 0.05 false discovery rate in a later analysis were about 17,000 TCR beta sequences.

This clone was counted a few times. The antigen remains undetermined. PCR used 60 Vbeta primers and 13 Jbeta primers. Profiling relied on immunoSEQ multiplex PCR, and the TCRdb table lists in-frame clones only, not all of them. This sample carries 220,000 or so clones, around 86% of them seen once, and the ten largest clones take 2.7%. The sample consisted of PBMCs. The receptor was isolated from a middle-aged woman in good health and CMV-seronegative. This rearrangement joins TRBV2 to TRBJ2-7, with a weak D call TRBD1 (5 bases). CDR3 sequence (DNA): TGTGCCAGCCTCGACAGACGCTACGAGCAGTACTTC. Translation: CASLDRRYEQYF.